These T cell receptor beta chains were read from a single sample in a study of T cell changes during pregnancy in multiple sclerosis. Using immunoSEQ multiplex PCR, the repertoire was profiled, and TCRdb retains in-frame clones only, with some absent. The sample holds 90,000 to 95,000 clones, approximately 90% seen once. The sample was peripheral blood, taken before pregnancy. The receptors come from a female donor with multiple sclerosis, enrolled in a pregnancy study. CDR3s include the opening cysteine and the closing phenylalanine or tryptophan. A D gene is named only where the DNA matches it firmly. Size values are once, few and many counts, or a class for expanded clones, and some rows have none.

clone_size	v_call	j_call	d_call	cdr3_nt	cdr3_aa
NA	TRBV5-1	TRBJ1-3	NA	TGCGCCAGCAGCTTGGTAGCGGGGGTGAGAAACACCATATATTTT	CASSLVAGVRNTIYF
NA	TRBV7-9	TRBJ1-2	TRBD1	TGTGCCAGCAGCCTAGCCAGGGGGCAAAATGGCTACACCTTC	CASSLARGQNGYTF
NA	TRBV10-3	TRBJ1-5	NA	TGTGCCATCAGTGAAGACGGGTCTTTTAGCAATCAGCCCCAGCATTTT	CAISEDGSFSNQPQHF
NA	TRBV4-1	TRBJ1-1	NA	TGCGCCAGCAGCCTAGGGGGGAACACTGAAGCTTTCTTT	CASSLGGNTEAFF
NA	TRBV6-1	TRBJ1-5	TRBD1	TGTGCCAGCAGTGCCAAGGGGACAGGGGGAAATCAGCCCCAGCATTTT	CASSAKGTGGNQPQHF
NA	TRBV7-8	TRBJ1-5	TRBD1	TGTGCCAGCAGCCTAGACAGGGGTAGAAATCAGCCCCAGCATTTT	CASSLDRGRNQPQHF
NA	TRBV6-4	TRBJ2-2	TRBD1	TGTGCCAGCAGAGCTACAGGGGTCAACACCGGGGAGCTGTTTTTT	CASRATGVNTGELFF
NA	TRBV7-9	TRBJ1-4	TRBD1	TGTGCCAGCAGCTCAAAAGGGGGCGCGGATGAAAAACTGTTTTTT	CASSSKGGADEKLFF
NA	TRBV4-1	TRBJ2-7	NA	TGCGCCAGCAGCCCAGGTTTTGGACTCACGAGCTCCTACGAGCAGTACTTC	CASSPGFGLTSSYEQYF
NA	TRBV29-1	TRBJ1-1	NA	TGCAGTGGCGGGTCCGAAGGGACTGAAGCTTTCTTT	CSGGSEGTEAFF
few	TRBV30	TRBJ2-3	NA	TGTGCCTGGGATTCGGGAACAGATACGCAGTATTTT	CAWDSGTDTQYF
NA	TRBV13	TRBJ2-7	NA	TGTGCCAGCAGCTTAGGGGTGGGGGGGCCGGGCGAGCAGTACTTC	CASSLGVGGPGEQYF
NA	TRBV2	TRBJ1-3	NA	TGTGCCAGCAGTGAAAGGAGCCTCCTCTCTGGAAACACCATATATTTT	CASSERSLLSGNTIYF
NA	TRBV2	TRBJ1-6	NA	TGTGCCAGCAGTCTGTATTCACCCCTCCACTTT	CASSLYSPLHF
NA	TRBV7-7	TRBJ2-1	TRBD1	TGTGCCAGCAGTCCTGACAGGGGGATGACGAGTGAGCAGTTCTTC	CASSPDRGMTSEQFF
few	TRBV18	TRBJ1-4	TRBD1	TGTGCCAGCTCACAACAGGGGGCAACTAATGAAAAACTGTTTTTT	CASSQQGATNEKLFF
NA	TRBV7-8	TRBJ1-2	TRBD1	TGTGCCAGCAGCGCCGACAGGGAGCCCACCTTC	CASSADREPTF
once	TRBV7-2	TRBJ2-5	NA	TGTGCCAGCAGCTTAGCTGTACGACAGGCACAAGAGACCCAGTACTTC	CASSLAVRQAQETQYF
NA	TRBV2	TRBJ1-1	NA	TGTGCCTCTGGGGGGACTGAAGCTTTCTTT	CASGGTEAFF
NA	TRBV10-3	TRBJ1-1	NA	TGTGCCATCAGCGAAGCCAACAGGATCGCTGAAGCTTTCTTT	CAISEANRIAEAFF
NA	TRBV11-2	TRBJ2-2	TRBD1	TGTGCCAGCAGCTTAAGGACAGGGCTGACCGGGGAGCTGTTTTTT	CASSLRTGLTGELFF
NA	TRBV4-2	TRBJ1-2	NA	TGTGCCAGCAGCCAAGATAAAGGGGATGGCTATGGCTACACCTTC	CASSQDKGDGYGYTF
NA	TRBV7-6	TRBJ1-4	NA	TGTGCCAGCAGCTTAGACACGGAGTTTAATGAAAAACTGTTTTTT	CASSLDTEFNEKLFF
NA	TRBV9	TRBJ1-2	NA	TGTGCCAGCAGCGGTTTCCGGGGGGCGAACTATGGCTACACCTTC	CASSGFRGANYGYTF
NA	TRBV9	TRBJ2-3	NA	TGTGCCAGCAGCGTAGGGCAGAACTACGGGGGGCGCACAGATACGCAGTATTTT	CASSVGQNYGGRTDTQYF
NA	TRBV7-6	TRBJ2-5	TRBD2	TGTGCCAGCAGCCGCCGGCCCCATCTAGCGGGGGTTCGCCCGGACGGGGGGGAGACCCAGTACTTC	CASSRRPHLAGVRPDGGETQYF
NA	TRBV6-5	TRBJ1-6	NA	TGTGCCAGCAGTTACCGGGGTGGATCCCTCCACTTT	CASSYRGGSLHF
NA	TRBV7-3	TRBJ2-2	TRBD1	TGTGCCAGCAGCCGGACAGGGCTAACCGGGGAGCTGTTTTTT	CASSRTGLTGELFF
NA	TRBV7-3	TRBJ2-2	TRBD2	TGTGCCAGCAGCTTAACTAGCGGGAGTTGGGGGGAGCTGTTTTTT	CASSLTSGSWGELFF
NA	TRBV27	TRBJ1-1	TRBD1	TGTGCCAGCAGTCCCATGACAGGGGGAACTGAAGCTTTCTTT	CASSPMTGGTEAFF
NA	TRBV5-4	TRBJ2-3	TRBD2	TGTGCCAGCAAGTGGGGACTAGCGGGACCAGATACGCAGTATTTT	CASKWGLAGPDTQYF
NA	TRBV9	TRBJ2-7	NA	TGTGCCAGCAGCGTAGAAATGTCCGCCTACGAGCAGTACTTC	CASSVEMSAYEQYF
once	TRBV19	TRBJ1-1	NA	TGTGCCAGTAGTATAGGTCCGCGGGCAGCATTGAACACTGAAGCTTTCTTT	CASSIGPRAALNTEAFF
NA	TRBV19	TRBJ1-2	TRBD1	TGTGCCAGTAGTATAGATCTTAGGGGACAGGGGAGAGGCTACACCTTC	CASSIDLRGQGRGYTF
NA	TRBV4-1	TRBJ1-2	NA	TGCGCCAGCAGCCAAGATGCTGAGGGTTCGGGCTATGGCTACACCTTC	CASSQDAEGSGYGYTF
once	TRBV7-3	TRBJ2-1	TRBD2	TGTGCCAGTAACCTACTCCAACTAGCGGGAGATCACAATGAGCAGTTCTTC	CASNLLQLAGDHNEQFF
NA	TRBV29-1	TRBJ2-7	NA	TGCAGCGTCCGGTACATAGCAATCTTCTGGTACGAGCAGTACTTC	CSVRYIAIFWYEQYF
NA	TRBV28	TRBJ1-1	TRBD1	TGTGCCAGCAGTCCAGGGGGACAGCTGAACACTGAAGCTTTCTTT	CASSPGGQLNTEAFF
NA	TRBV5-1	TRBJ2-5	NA	TGCGCCAGCAGCTTGGACCCTCCGACAGGCAACCAAGAGACCCAGTACTTC	CASSLDPPTGNQETQYF
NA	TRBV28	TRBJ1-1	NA	TGTGCCAGCTTATCAGGACAGACGAACACTGAAGCTTTCTTT	CASLSGQTNTEAFF
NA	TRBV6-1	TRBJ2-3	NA	TGTGCCAGCAGTGAAGAATTCGTTACGCAGTATTTT	CASSEEFVTQYF
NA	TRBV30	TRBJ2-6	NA	TGTGCCTGGAGGGGGGCTAGCGGTGTCTCTGGGGCCAACGTCCTGACTTTC	CAWRGASGVSGANVLTF